The rows below give T cell receptor beta chains drawn from one sample of a study of shared clonotypes between healthy human individuals. Some clones are missing from TCRdb's copy, which holds only in-frame ones; the method was immunoSEQ multiplex PCR. The sample carries about 710,000 clones, around 70% recorded once. Specimen: memory CD4+ T cells sorted from blood. Receptors originate from a woman aged 30 to 39 in good health. Each CDR3 is given with its conserved first and last residue. The D gene is left open where the match is weak. The size entry is marked missing in some rows and otherwise reads once, few, many or a size class.

NA TRBJ1-2 TRBV6-5 NA CASSWTANYGYTF TGTGCCAGCAGTTGGACAGCAAACTATGGCTACACCTTC
NA TRBJ1-1 TRBV11-2 NA CASSSFKGYGTEAFF TGTGCCAGCAGCTCTTTCAAGGGATATGGAACTGAAGCTTTCTTT
NA TRBJ1-2 TRBV5-4 once CASSLVGFEYGYTF TGTGCCAGCAGCTTGGTGGGATTCGAGTATGGCTACACCTTC
NA TRBJ1-5 TRBV28 many CASSLIGTNQPQHF TGTGCCAGCAGTTTAATAGGGACCAATCAGCCCCAGCATTTT
NA TRBJ1-1 TRBV7-9 NA CASSLAAGDTEAFF TGTGCCAGCAGCTTAGCGGCTGGGGACACTGAAGCTTTCTTT
NA TRBJ2-2 TRBV19 NA CASRTAKNTGELFF TGTGCCAGTAGAACAGCCAAGAACACCGGGGAGCTGTTTTTT
NA TRBJ2-1 TRBV6-5 NA CASSYGALFRGNEQFF TGTGCCAGCAGTTATGGGGCCCTGTTCCGGGGGAATGAGCAGTTCTTC
TRBD1 TRBJ1-5 TRBV4-1 NA CASSQKGAPNQPQHF TGCGCCAGCAGCCAGAAGGGGGCCCCCAATCAGCCCCAGCATTTT
NA TRBJ2-2 TRBV19 NA CASRRTPNTGELFF TGTGCCAGTAGGAGGACACCCAACACCGGGGAGCTGTTTTTT
NA TRBJ1-3 TRBV15 NA CATSLSVPFSGNTIYF TGTGCCACCAGCTTATCAGTCCCGTTCTCTGGAAACACCATATATTTT
NA TRBJ1-1 TRBV7-9 NA CASSYGPLDTEAFF TGTGCCAGCAGCTACGGGCCTTTGGACACTGAAGCTTTCTTT
NA TRBJ1-1 TRBV7-6 NA CASSPGMSHTEAFF TGTGCCAGCAGCCCGGGTATGAGCCACACTGAAGCTTTCTTT
NA TRBJ1-1 TRBV28 NA CASSLPRYTEAFF TGTGCCAGCAGTTTACCACGGTACACTGAAGCTTTCTTT
TRBD1 TRBJ1-3 TRBV7-9 NA CASSSGQGISGNTIYF TGTGCCAGCAGCTCGGGACAGGGAATCTCTGGAAACACCATATATTTT
TRBD1 TRBJ1-2 TRBV28 few CASSKGADYGYTF TGTGCCAGCAGTAAGGGGGCGGACTATGGCTACACCTTC
NA TRBJ1-4 TRBV18 NA CASSPYNGSPEEGKLFF TGTGCCAGCTCACCATATAACGGATCCCCCGAGGAAGGAAAACTGTTTTTT
NA TRBJ1-5 TRBV5-1 NA CASSLSTGDNQPQHF TGCGCCAGCAGCTTGTCGACTGGGGACAATCAGCCCCAGCATTTT
NA TRBJ2-1 TRBV7-6 NA CASSSDFYNEQFF TGTGCCAGCAGCTCCGACTTCTACAATGAGCAGTTCTTC
NA TRBJ1-2 TRBV5-1 NA CASSLGQAHGYTF TGCGCCAGCAGCTTGGGACAGGCTCATGGCTACACCTTC
TRBD2 TRBJ2-1 TRBV5-4 NA CASSLAWSSGYNEQFF TGTGCCAGCAGCTTGGCCTGGTCTAGCGGATACAATGAGCAGTTCTTC
NA TRBJ2-3 TRBV27 few CASKGTHSLSDTQYF TGTGCCAGCAAGGGAACCCATAGTCTTTCAGATACGCAGTATTTT
NA TRBJ2-7 TRBV6-5 NA CASRATDGKSYEQYF TGTGCCAGCAGGGCTACGGACGGGAAGTCCTACGAGCAGTACTTC
TRBD1 TRBJ2-3 TRBV5-1 many CASSFGQGGDTQYF TGCGCCAGCAGCTTCGGACAGGGTGGAGATACGCAGTATTTT
NA TRBJ2-3 TRBV4-2 NA CASSQALGEGTDTQYF TGTGCCAGCAGCCAAGCCTTGGGGGAGGGCACAGATACGCAGTATTTT
NA TRBJ2-1 TRBV27 NA CASSLSPSNEQFF TGTGCCAGCAGTTTATCGCCCAGCAATGAGCAGTTCTTC
TRBD2 TRBJ2-5 TRBV5-4 NA CASSSTSGNSETQYF TGTGCCAGCAGCTCGACTAGCGGGAATTCGGAGACCCAGTACTTC
NA TRBJ2-7 TRBV1 NA CTSSQDYEQYF TGCACCAGCAGCCAAGACTACGAGCAGTACTTC
NA TRBJ1-2 TRBV4-2 NA CASSQGNWDHQGYTF TGTGCCAGCAGCCAAGGGAATTGGGACCATCAAGGCTACACCTTC
TRBD2 TRBJ2-6 TRBV19 NA CASSTPTSGSRGANVLTF TGTGCCAGTAGTACCCCGACTAGCGGGAGCCGTGGGGCCAACGTCCTGACTTTC
TRBD2 TRBJ2-3 TRBV5-6 few CASRGLADTQYF TGTGCCAGCAGGGGACTAGCTGATACGCAGTATTTT
TRBD2 TRBJ2-5 TRBV4-1 once CASSQALHLLAGGRETQYF TGCGCCAGCAGCCAGGCTCTCCACTTACTAGCGGGAGGACGAGAGACCCAGTACTTC
NA TRBJ1-5 TRBV19 NA CASSITDSQPQHF TGTGCCAGTAGTATTACGGATAGTCAGCCCCAGCATTTT
NA TRBJ2-7 TRBV4-1 NA CASSHRQERSYEQYF TGCGCCAGCAGCCATCGACAAGAACGCTCCTACGAGCAGTACTTC
NA TRBJ1-1 TRBV6-5 NA CASRHQGAEAFF TGTGCCAGCAGGCATCAGGGAGCTGAAGCTTTCTTT
TRBD2 TRBJ2-4 TRBV27 NA CASSFGGVKNIQYF TGTGCCAGCAGTTTTGGGGGGGTAAAAAACATTCAGTACTTC
TRBD1 TRBJ2-3 TRBV5-1 few CASSSTGQITDTQYF TGCGCCAGCAGCTCCACGGGACAGATAACAGATACGCAGTATTTT
TRBD2 TRBJ2-7 TRBV25-1 NA CASEAGTSDYEQYF TGTGCCAGCGAAGCCGGGACTAGCGACTACGAGCAGTACTTC
NA TRBJ2-1 TRBV28 NA CASSFESPPYNEQFF TGTGCCAGCAGTTTTGAGTCCCCCCCCTACAATGAGCAGTTCTTC
NA TRBJ2-3 TRBV19 NA CASSEDRDLASTDTQYF TGTGCCAGTAGTGAAGACCGGGACTTGGCTAGCACAGATACGCAGTATTTT
NA TRBJ1-5 TRBV25-1 NA CASSDPTSNSNQPQHF TGTGCCAGCAGTGATCCCACATCTAATAGCAATCAGCCCCAGCATTTT
NA TRBJ1-1 TRBV6-6 NA CASSYGGGPTEAFF TGTGCCAGCAGTTACGGTGGAGGGCCAACTGAAGCTTTCTTT
NA TRBJ1-4 TRBV6-4 NA CASKPFPRLFF TGTGCCAGCAAACCATTTCCGCGACTGTTTTTT
TRBD2 TRBJ2-2 TRBV5-1 NA CASVAGGDTGELFF TGCGCCAGCGTGGCGGGAGGAGACACCGGGGAGCTGTTTTTT
TRBD2 TRBJ2-1 TRBV30 once CAWSKLAVGEQFF TGTGCCTGGAGTAAACTAGCGGTCGGTGAGCAGTTCTTC
TRBD2 TRBJ2-2 TRBV19 NA CATAELAGNTGELFF TGTGCCACCGCCGAGCTAGCGGGGAACACCGGGGAGCTGTTTTTT
NA TRBJ2-3 TRBV28 NA CASRDRSTDTQYF TGTGCCAGCAGGGACCGTAGCACAGATACGCAGTATTTT
TRBD2 TRBJ2-7 TRBV5-1 NA CASSLTSGISSYEQYF TGCGCCAGCAGCCTCACTAGCGGGATCAGCTCCTACGAGCAGTACTTC
NA TRBJ2-3 TRBV6-5 NA CASRATSNSDTQYF TGTGCCAGCAGGGCAACTAGCAATTCAGATACGCAGTATTTT
NA TRBJ2-7 TRBV5-6 NA CASSPQGGGHEQYF TGTGCCAGCAGCCCTCAGGGTGGGGGCCACGAGCAGTACTTC